The 7 T cell receptor beta chains given below trace back to one sample, sequenced in a study of vaccination and CD4 T cells after COVID-19. Documented time point: late sampling 161 to 241 days after vaccination in a few convalescent patients. This sample's treatment: roughly nine-day PBMC culture with coronavirus spike peptide pools or control peptides (ViraFEST assay). Cultured CD4+ T-cell DNA underwent Oncomine TCR Beta short-read sequencing. One entry per CDR3 protein, called by TCRdb with MiXCR from the PCR reads. This sample has approximately 22,000 distinct CDR3 sequences, with approximately 32% found just once. Their recognized antigens are unknown. Sequencing used CD4+ T cells from blood, cultured in vitro, obtained about 7 months after SARS-CoV-2 vaccination. The origin of the receptors is a human donor who had recovered from COVID-19.

This clonotype came up a few times. The chain's CDR3 is CASSLDGGYRSGANVLTF. In DNA form, the CDR3 reads TGTGCCAGCAGCTTAGACGGGGGCTATAGGTCTGGGGCCAACGTCCTGACTTTC. This sequence joins TRBV7-2 and TRBJ2-6; D tentatively fits TRBD1 or TRBD2 (6 bases each). The CDR3 runs 18 residues. Germline V lookup: CDR1 SGHTA, CDR2 FQGNSA. V gave up 1 base and J gave up 1 base, with 14 bases separating them.

V usage is TRBV15 and J usage is TRBJ1-1; possible D gene TRBD1, 5 bases. The CDR3 runs to 14 residues. V shed 0 bases and J shed 4 bases, with 9 bases lying between them. Germline V lookup: CDR1 LNHNV, CDR2 YYDKDF (reference sequence). This CDR3 reads CATSRDRGSTEAFF. CDR3 DNA sequence: TGTGCCACCAGCAGAGATAGGGGCAGCACTGAAGCTTTCTTT.

CDR3 sequence (DNA): TGCAGTGTAAGGGGGGGTTGGGCCCTCGAGCAGTACTTC. This translates into CSVRGGWALEQYF. The chain uses TRBV20-1 and TRBJ2-7, with D possibly TRBD2 on 7 matching bases. This CDR3 contains 13 residues. Germline V gene data show CDR1 as DFQATT and CDR2 as SNEGSKA (reference sequence). The V gene lost 7 bases and the J gene lost 6 bases, with 19 bases spanning the gap.

V usage is TRBV20-1 and J usage is TRBJ2-7, with 11 bases that match TRBD2. After removal of 6 bases from V and 3 bases from J, the junction contained 4 bases not matched to a gene. The germline gives CDR1 DFQATT, CDR2 SNEGSKA (reference sequence). There are 13 residues in the CDR3. CDR3 sequence: CSATGTSGYEQYF. The CDR3, as DNA: TGCAGTGCCACCGGGACTAGCGGCTACGAGCAGTACTTC.

The V and J genes are TRBV19 and TRBJ1-1; the D is unclear. The CDR3 sequence is 13 residues long. Germline assignment: CDR1 LNHDA and CDR2 SQIVND (reference sequence). Trimming took off 3 bases at V and 11 bases at J, with 16 bases between the two ends. CDR3 protein: CASSMIDPAGAFF. CDR3 nucleotides: TGTGCCAGTAGTATGATCGACCCTGCTGGGGCTTTCTTT.

J is TRBJ1-6 and V is TRBV25-1; TRBD1 might be the D (6 bases). V lost 0 bases to trimming and J lost 9 bases, with 15 bases between them. The CDR3 has 16 residues. Per the germline V gene, CDR1 is MGHDK and CDR2 is SYGVNS. The CDR3 spells CASSEYAGRGSSPLHF. CDR3 bases: TGTGCCAGCAGTGAATACGCGGGGAGGGGGAGTTCACCCCTCCACTTT.

This clonotype showed up just a few times. The chain carries TRBV4-1 and TRBJ2-3; 9 bases match TRBD2. After removal of 0 bases from V and 4 bases from J, the junction contained 8 bases not matched to a gene. Germline CDR1 reads MGHRA; CDR2 reads YSYEKL. This CDR3 comprises 17 residues. The CDR3 bases are TGCGCCAGCAGCCAAGATCGTGGTAGCGGGAGCCCAGATACGCAGTATTTT. It codes for CASSQDRGSGSPDTQYF.